Below are 21 T cell receptor beta chains sequenced from a single sample in a study of T cell responses to AZD1222 COVID-19 vaccine. Libraries were prepared by immunoSEQ multiplex PCR; TCRdb keeps only in-frame clonotypes and omits some of them. In the table there are around 140,000 clones, 86% of which are singletons. Sequencing used peripheral blood, obtained 28 days after the second AZD1222 dose. The source is an adult who received the AZD1222 COVID-19 vaccine.

The chain carries TRBV28 and TRBJ2-3; TRBD1 matches at 8 bases. In germline, CDR1 is MDHEN, CDR2 SYDVKM. J gave up 5 bases and V 2 bases, and 9 bases lay outside the gene matches. The CDR3 covers 16 residues. Written as DNA, the CDR3 is TGTGCCAGCAGTTTACCGCCGGGACAGGAACTAGATACGCAGTATTTT. Its translation: CASSLPPGQELDTQYF.

A few counts support this clone. The genes are TRBV5-1 and TRBJ1-1; TRBD1 matches at 8 bases. This CDR3 spans 16 amino acids. V was clipped by 3 bases and J by 1 base; unmatched bases: 8. Looked up from germline, CDR1 is SGHRS and CDR2 is YFSETQ. CDR3 nucleotides: TGCGCCAGCAGCTCCTACACAGGGGGAGAGAACACTGAAGCTTTCTTT. This encodes CASSSYTGGENTEAFF.

The rearrangement joins TRBV6-6 to TRBJ1-4; unclear D gene. Per the germline V gene, CDR1 is MNHNY and CDR2 is SVGAGI (reference sequence). V was pared by 6 bases and J by 3 bases, with 14 bases between. This CDR3 comprises 15 residues. The chain's CDR3 is CASRWISDPNEKLFF. The CDR3 nucleotides read TGTGCCAGCAGGTGGATCAGTGACCCTAATGAAAAACTGTTTTTT.

This chain connects TRBV19 to TRBJ2-3, with D maybe TRBD1 (6 bases). Looked up from germline, CDR1 is LNHDA and CDR2 is SQIVND (reference sequence). Trimming took 10 bases from V and 2 from J, leaving 13 bases between them. This CDR3 has 13 residues. The CDR3 DNA sequence: TGTGCCACACAACGGGACACCACAGATACGCAGTATTTT. This gives the protein CATQRDTTDTQYF.

The chain employs TRBV20-1 and TRBJ1-1; D uncertain. CDR3 length equals 13 residues. Germline V gene sequence: CDR1 DFQATT, CDR2 SNEGSKA (reference sequence). The V gene lost 3 bases and the J gene lost 4 bases, with 12 bases spanning the gap. The CDR3 DNA reads TGCAGTGCTAGTGACCAACCCGGCACTGAAGCTTTCTTT. Translation: CSASDQPGTEAFF.

This chain joins TRBV5-1 and TRBJ2-7; TRBD2 agrees at 7 bases. The V gene's germline CDR1 is SGHRS and CDR2 YFSETQ. The junction had 12 bases not matched to a gene; V was cut back by 0 bases and J by 6 bases. The length of the CDR3 is 16 residues. The CDR3 DNA reads TGCGCCAGCAGCTTGGCGGTCCTAGCGGCCCCAGGCGAGCAGTACTTC. This gives the protein CASSLAVLAAPGEQYF.

The chain combines TRBV2 with TRBJ2-7; the D is unclear. This CDR3 spans 11 amino acids. Trimming took 6 bases from V and 3 from J, leaving 6 bases between them. Per the germline V gene, CDR1 is SNHLY and CDR2 is FYNNEI. CDR3 amino acids: CASRFYYEQYF. DNA of the CDR3: TGTGCCAGCAGGTTCTACTACGAGCAGTACTTC. Full variable domain (remainder filled in from reference TRBV2 and TRBJ2-7): EPEVTQTPSHQVTQMGQEVILRCVPISNHLYFYWYRQILGQKVEFLVSFYNNEISEKSEIFDDQFSVERPDGSNFTLKIRSTKLEDSAMYFCASRFYYEQYFGPGTRLTVT.

The chain uses TRBV9 and TRBJ2-2; D call uncertain. This CDR3 is 13 amino acids long. CDR1 and CDR2 from the germline V gene are SGDLS and YYNGEE. Trimming took 6 bases from V and 6 from J, leaving 12 bases between them. CDR3: CASNRVTAGELFF. Here the CDR3 DNA reads TGTGCCAGCAATAGGGTTACGGCCGGGGAGCTGTTTTTT.

V is TRBV4-1 and J is TRBJ1-5, with a possible D match to TRBD1 (5 bases). V was pared by 3 bases and J by 7 bases, with 13 bases between. CDR3 length: 14 residues. CDR1 is MGHRA, CDR2 YSYEKL, per germline. The CDR3 sequence is CASSHVGPGQPQHF. The DNA for the CDR3 is TGCGCCAGCAGCCACGTGGGACCGGGACAGCCCCAGCATTTT.

V is TRBV11-2 and J is TRBJ2-3; D is perhaps TRBD2 (5 bases). The germline V gene encodes CDR1 SGHAT and CDR2 FQNNGV. CDR3 size: 13 residues. V lost 6 bases, J lost 1 base, and 8 bases lay in between. In DNA form, the CDR3 reads TGTGCCAGCAGAGAGAGGGGCACAGATACGCAGTATTTT. Its protein is CASRERGTDTQYF.

This clone was seen just once. The V gene is TRBV11-3, the J gene TRBJ1-1, with 7 bases identical to TRBD1. V was pared by 0 bases and J by 2 bases, with 6 bases of the junction left unmatched. The CDR3 spans 16 residues. Germline values: CDR1 SGHNT, CDR2 YENEEA. This CDR3 is CASSLDGRQGNTEAFF. CDR3 DNA: TGTGCCAGCAGCTTAGATGGACGACAGGGCAACACTGAAGCTTTCTTT.

J is TRBJ1-1 and V is TRBV29-1; 7 bases are a match to TRBD1. The CDR3 is 15 amino acids. Germline CDR1 and CDR2: SQVTM and ANQGSEA. Unmatched junction bases numbered 9, after V lost 1 base and J lost 4 bases. The CDR3 loop is CSVEGKGALGTEAFF. The CDR3 DNA is TGCAGCGTTGAAGGCAAGGGGGCGCTGGGCACTGAAGCTTTCTTT.

This clone has a handful of counts. The sample holds other DNA sequences that translate to the same CDR3. The genes are TRBV29-1 and TRBJ1-2; tentatively, D is TRBD1 (5 bases). The germline gives CDR1 SQVTM, CDR2 ANQGSEA. The CDR3 is 12 residues long. V lost 5 bases to trimming and J lost 2 bases, with 9 bases between them. CDR3 DNA sequence: TGCAGCGTTTGGGACCGGAACTATGGCTACACCTTC. Its protein product is CSVWDRNYGYTF.

This chain joins TRBV27 and TRBJ1-2; D is uncertain. V was clipped by 4 bases and J by 8 bases, with 23 bases between them. Germline V gene data show CDR1 as MNHEY and CDR2 as SMNVEV (reference sequence). There are 16 residues in the CDR3. The CDR3 nucleotides read TGTGCCAGCAGTTCTGCCGACCGTCTAGGCTTGGGGGGCTACACCTTC. Its translation: CASSSADRLGLGGYTF.

The chain has TRBV29-1 and TRBJ1-1; no firm D call. The V and J ends lost 2 bases and 4 bases respectively, with 5 bases between them. CDR3 length: 11 amino acids. Per germline, CDR1 SQVTM and CDR2 ANQGSEA. The CDR3 is CSVEWGTEAFF. In DNA, the CDR3 is TGCAGCGTTGAATGGGGCACTGAAGCTTTCTTT.

The rearrangement joins TRBV2 to TRBJ1-1, with 7 nucleotides matching TRBD1. CDR3 size: 13 residues. CDR1 and CDR2 (germline): SNHLY, FYNNEI. Trimming cost V 9 bases and J 0 bases; bases outside gene matches: 4. The CDR3 loop is CARTGTLNTEAFF. The CDR3 DNA reads as TGTGCCAGGACAGGGACCTTGAACACTGAAGCTTTCTTT.

The J gene is TRBJ1-1, the V gene TRBV28, with D maybe TRBD1 (5 bases). The V gene's germline CDR1 is MDHEN and CDR2 SYDVKM. This CDR3 contains 15 residues. Trimming removed 8 bases at V and 0 bases at J, with 16 bases between. This chain's CDR3 is CASGPRQSLNTEAFF. For the CDR3, the DNA is TGTGCCAGCGGACCAAGACAGAGCTTGAACACTGAAGCTTTCTTT.

In nucleotides, the CDR3 is TGTGCCAGCTCACTTAACCGGGTCGGACAGACTTCCTATGGCTACACCTTC. Its translation is CASSLNRVGQTSYGYTF. The chain recombines TRBV18 with TRBJ1-2; D perhaps matches TRBD1 (6 bases). Trimming cost V 4 bases and J 4 bases, with 22 bases left between them. The CDR3 loop spans 17 amino acids. Germline V gives CDR1 KGHSH, CDR2 LQKENI.

Turning to this clone: The junction departs from the called germline gene at one end, perhaps through a read error. The rearrangement uses TRBV7-7 and TRBJ2-3; 9 nucleotides align to TRBD2. CDR1 is SSHAT, CDR2 FNYEAQ, per germline (reference sequence). The CDR3 has 15 amino acids. The CDR3 bases are TGTGCTAGCAGCTTAGATAGCGGGAGCTCAGATACGCAGTATTTT. Protein: CASSLDSGSSDTQYF.

The chain has TRBV2 and TRBJ2-7, with 7 positions matching TRBD2. Trimming at V came to 5 bases and at J to 3 bases, leaving 4 bases not matched to a gene. This CDR3 comprises 13 residues. The V gene's germline CDR1 is SNHLY and CDR2 FYNNEI. The CDR3 DNA reads as TGTGCCAGCAGTTTAGGCGGGGGCTACGAGCAGTACTTC. Translated: CASSLGGGYEQYF.

Written as DNA, the CDR3 is TGTGCCAGCAGCCAAGTATCCATGGACTACACCTTC. Protein sequence: CASSQVSMDYTF. The rearrangement joins TRBV14 to TRBJ1-2; no firm D call. Germline CDR1 is SGHDN and CDR2 is FVKESK. With 1 base removed from V and 10 bases from J, the gap between germline ends came to 10 bases. The CDR3 length is 12 residues.